Each of the 18 T cell receptor beta chains below was sequenced from the same sample in a study of T cell repertoires in cytomegalovirus infection. In TCRdb, the reads were re-called with MiXCR into one record per CDR3 protein. Among over 150,000 distinct CDR3 sequences listed, approximately 15% were seen once. The sequenced material came from PBMCs. The receptors come from a human donor in good health (CMV status not recorded). Some clones in this sample may be carry-over from other donors' samples.

With respect to this clonotype: This may stem from a read error, because a much larger clone lies one nucleotide away. This chain links TRBV7-2 with TRBJ2-3, with D unclear. Trimming shortened V by 6 bases and J by 8 bases, and 21 bases separated the two germline ends. CDR3 length: 15 residues. CDR1 is SGHTA and CDR2 is FQGNSA in the germline V gene. The CDR3 nucleotides read TGTGCCAGCAGAACCGGGTCGGCGACTCTCGGTACGCAGTATTTT. Residues: CASRTGSATLGTQYF.

This clonotype was seen many times. The chain has TRBV12-3 or TRBV12-4 and TRBJ1-1; 10 positions agree with TRBD1. The CDR3 is 17 residues long. V was clipped by 6 bases and J by 5 bases; unmatched bases: 15. CDR3 residues: CASSRDRGTGRWTEAFF. CDR3 DNA sequence: TGTGCCAGCAGCAGGGACAGGGGAACCGGAAGGTGGACTGAAGCTTTCTTT.

This clonotype appeared many times. V and J are TRBV15 and TRBJ2-7; D remains unclear. The germline V and J ends were trimmed by 0 bases and 7 bases, with 10 bases remaining between them. Germline assignment: CDR1 LNHNV and CDR2 YYDKDF (reference sequence). The CDR3 has 13 residues. The CDR3 DNA is TGTGCCACCAGCAGAGATCGGGCAGTAGAGCAGTACTTC. Amino acids: CATSRDRAVEQYF.

This clonotype has ten or more counts. The J gene is TRBJ1-4, the V gene TRBV7-8; D perhaps matches TRBD1 (6 bases). Deletions cut 1 base from V and 7 bases from J, with 13 bases between. Germline CDR1 SGHVS, CDR2 FQNEAQ. The CDR3 covers 15 residues. This CDR3 is CASSLGAGDFEKLFF. The DNA of the CDR3 is TGTGCCAGCAGCTTAGGGGCAGGGGATTTTGAAAAACTGTTTTTT.

This clonotype appeared a few times. The chain employs TRBV28 and TRBJ1-1, with D possibly matching TRBD1 (5 bases). Germline loops: CDR1 MDHEN, CDR2 SYDVKM. This CDR3 is 13 amino acids long. V was cut by 2 bases and J by 4 bases, with 8 bases left in between. The CDR3 here is CASSLAGPTEAFF. The CDR3 bases are TGTGCCAGCAGTTTAGCGGGGCCCACTGAAGCTTTCTTT.

This clonotype has a handful of counts. The V gene is TRBV5-1, the J gene TRBJ1-5; TRBD1 aligns across 7 bases. The germline CDR1 and CDR2 sequences are SGHRS and YFSETQ. V lost 2 bases, J lost 2 bases, and 4 bases stayed unmatched. There are 15 residues in the CDR3. The CDR3 protein is CASSLQGFRNQPQHF. The CDR3 DNA follows: TGCGCCAGCAGCTTACAGGGGTTTCGCAATCAGCCCCAGCATTTT.

The V and J genes are TRBV20-1 and TRBJ2-3, with D hard to call. The length of the CDR3 is 13 residues. Trimming shortened V by 0 bases and J by 7 bases, and 11 bases separated the two germline ends. CDR1 is DFQATT, CDR2 SNEGSKA, per germline (reference sequence). In DNA, the CDR3 is TGCAGTGCTAGAGATCGTAGGTCACATACGCAGTATTTT. This sequence encodes CSARDRRSHTQYF.

This clonotype was recorded at least ten times. The chain employs TRBV29-1 and TRBJ2-5; 7 bases match TRBD1. Trimming at V came to 4 bases and at J to 2 bases, leaving 7 bases not matched to a gene. This CDR3 region has 14 residues. Germline CDR1 SQVTM, CDR2 ANQGSEA. The CDR3 sequence: CSVVEVRGQETQYF. The CDR3 DNA sequence: TGCAGCGTTGTGGAGGTCAGGGGGCAAGAGACCCAGTACTTC.

The table lists this clonotype with a few counts. The CDR3, as DNA: TGTGCCAGCAGTAGAATAGCGGGTCTTACAGATACGCAGTATTTT. Amino acid sequence: CASSRIAGLTDTQYF. This rearrangement joins TRBV28 to TRBJ2-3; 7 nucleotides match TRBD2. The CDR3 consists of 15 residues. CDR1 is MDHEN, CDR2 SYDVKM, per germline. V lost 5 bases to trimming and J lost 3 bases; unmatched junction nucleotides: 8.

This clonotype was counted only a few times. This chain connects TRBV7-9 to TRBJ1-1; D uncertain. Germline V CDR1 and CDR2: SEHNR, FQNEAQ (reference sequence). This CDR3 is 13 amino acids long. Trimming left V 5 bases short and J 1 base short, with 8 bases between. This CDR3 is CASSPSPNTEAFF. In DNA form, the CDR3 reads TGTGCCAGCAGCCCTAGCCCGAACACTGAAGCTTTCTTT.

V gene TRBV7-3 combines with J gene TRBJ1-1; TRBD1 matches at 7 bases. The germline V gene encodes CDR1 SGHTA and CDR2 FQGTGA. The CDR3 sequence is 14 residues long. V lost 5 bases, J lost 0 bases, and 3 bases stayed unmatched. CDR3 in DNA: TGTGCCAGCAGCGGAAGGGGGCTGAACACTGAAGCTTTCTTT. It is translated as CASSGRGLNTEAFF. The full variable domain, with the rest looked up from reference TRBV7-3 and TRBJ1-1, is GAGVSQTPSNKVTEKGKYVELRCDPISGHTALYWYRQSLGQGPEFLIYFQGTGAADDSGLPNDRFFAVRPEGSVSTLKIQRTERGDSAVYLCASSGRGLNTEAFFGQGTRLTVV.

The V call is TRBV7-2, the J call TRBJ2-7; 8 bases are a match to TRBD1. CDR1 and CDR2 (germline): SGHTA, FQGNSA. J gave up 4 bases and V 5 bases, and 7 bases lay outside the gene matches. CDR3 size: 14 residues. This CDR3 reads CASSEDQGAYEQYF. DNA for the CDR3: TGTGCCAGCAGCGAAGACCAGGGGGCATACGAGCAGTACTTC.

The rearrangement uses TRBV6-6 and TRBJ2-7, with D hard to call. With 5 bases removed from V and 4 bases from J, the gap between germline ends came to 18 bases. The CDR3 spans 15 residues. CDR1 is MNHNY, CDR2 SVGAGI, per germline (reference sequence). The CDR3, as DNA: TGTGCCAGCAGTCGTCCGGGCGAGTTAAGTTACGAGCAGTACTTC. Amino acid sequence: CASSRPGELSYEQYF.

This clonotype was seen ten or more times. V gene TRBV7-8 combines with J gene TRBJ1-5; D unresolved. V was trimmed by 5 bases and J by 3 bases, leaving 11 bases between them. The CDR3 totals 14 residues. Germline CDR1 SGHVS, CDR2 FQNEAQ. The CDR3 protein is CASSHDRANQPQHF. The CDR3 DNA reads as TGTGCCAGCAGCCACGACCGGGCCAATCAGCCCCAGCATTTT.

This clonotype was counted a few times. The chain employs TRBV20-1 and TRBJ1-2, with D maybe TRBD1 (5 bases). From germline, CDR1 is DFQATT and CDR2 SNEGSKA (reference sequence). This CDR3 has 12 amino acids. V lost 6 bases and J 2 bases, leaving 10 bases between the germline ends. DNA for the CDR3: TGCAGTGCCCGGGACGGGAACTATGGCTACACCTTC. Translated, it gives CSARDGNYGYTF.

Ten or more counts support this clonotype. The chain couples TRBV11-2 to TRBJ2-1, with a tentative D call TRBD2 (7 bases). CDR3 size: 15 residues. Germline V gene data show CDR1 as SGHAT and CDR2 as FQNNGV. Trimming pared 4 bases from V and 8 bases from J, leaving 18 bases between. The CDR3: CASSWWGGGPDEQFF. The CDR3 bases are TGTGCCAGCAGCTGGTGGGGGGGGGGCCCCGATGAGCAGTTCTTC.

This clonotype occurred many times. The gene calls are TRBV6-2 or TRBV6-3 and TRBJ1-5, with a weak D call TRBD1 (6 bases). With 6 bases removed from V and 5 bases from J, the gap between germline ends came to 14 bases. This CDR3 is 14 amino acids long. Germline CDR1 MNHEY, CDR2 SVGEGT. CDR3 residues: CASSPRQDHQPQHF. The CDR3 DNA sequence: TGTGCCAGCAGCCCCCGACAGGACCATCAGCCCCAGCATTTT.

A few counts support this clonotype. The CDR3, as DNA: TGTGCCAGCAGCCCCTTGGGTCGCTACACCTTC. Protein sequence: CASSPLGRYTF. This chain links TRBV12-3 or TRBV12-4 with TRBJ1-2; D not certain. The CDR3 runs 11 residues. The V end lost 6 bases, the J end lost 9 bases, and 11 bases lay between the germline ends.